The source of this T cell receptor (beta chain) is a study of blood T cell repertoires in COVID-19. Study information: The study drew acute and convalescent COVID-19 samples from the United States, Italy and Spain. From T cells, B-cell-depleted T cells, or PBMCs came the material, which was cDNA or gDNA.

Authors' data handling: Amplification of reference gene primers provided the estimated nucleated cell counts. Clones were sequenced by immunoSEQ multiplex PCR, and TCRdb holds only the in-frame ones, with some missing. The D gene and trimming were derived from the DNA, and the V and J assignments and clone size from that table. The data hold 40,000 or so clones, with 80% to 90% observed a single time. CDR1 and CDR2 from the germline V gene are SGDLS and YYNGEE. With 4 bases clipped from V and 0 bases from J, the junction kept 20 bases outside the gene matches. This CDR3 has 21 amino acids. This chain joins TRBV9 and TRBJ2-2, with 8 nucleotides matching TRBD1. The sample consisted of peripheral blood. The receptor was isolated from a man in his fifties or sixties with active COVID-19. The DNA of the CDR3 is TGTGCCAGCAGCTCGCGTAACCCAGCCCAGGACAGGGAACCGAACACCGGGGAGCTGTTTTTT. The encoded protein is CASSSRNPAQDREPNTGELFF.